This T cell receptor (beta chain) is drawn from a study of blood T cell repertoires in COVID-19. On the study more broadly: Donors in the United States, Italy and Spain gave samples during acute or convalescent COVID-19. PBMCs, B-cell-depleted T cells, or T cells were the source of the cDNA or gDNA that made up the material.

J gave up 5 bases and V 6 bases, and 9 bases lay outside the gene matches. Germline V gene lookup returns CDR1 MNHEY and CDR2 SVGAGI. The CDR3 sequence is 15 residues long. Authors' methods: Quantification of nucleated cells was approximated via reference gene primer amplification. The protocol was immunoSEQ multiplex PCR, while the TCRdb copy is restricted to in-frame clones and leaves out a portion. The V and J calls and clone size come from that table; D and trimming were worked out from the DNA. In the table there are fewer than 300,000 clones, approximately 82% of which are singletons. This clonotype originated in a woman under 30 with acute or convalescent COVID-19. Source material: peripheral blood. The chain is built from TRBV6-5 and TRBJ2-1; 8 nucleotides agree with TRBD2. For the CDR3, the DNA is TGTGCCAGCAGCAAAGGGGGACTAGTTAACAATGAGCAGTTCTTC. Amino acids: CASSKGGLVNNEQFF.